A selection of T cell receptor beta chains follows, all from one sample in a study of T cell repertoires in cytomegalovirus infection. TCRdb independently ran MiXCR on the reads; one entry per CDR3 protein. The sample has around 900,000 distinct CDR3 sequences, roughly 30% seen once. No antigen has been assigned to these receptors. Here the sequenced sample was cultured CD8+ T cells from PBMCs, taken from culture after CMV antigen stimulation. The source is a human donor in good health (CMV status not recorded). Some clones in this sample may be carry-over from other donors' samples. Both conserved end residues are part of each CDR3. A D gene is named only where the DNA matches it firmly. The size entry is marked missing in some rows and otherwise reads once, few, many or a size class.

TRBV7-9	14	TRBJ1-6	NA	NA	TGTGCCAGCAGCTTAGGTCAACTTAATTCACCCCTCCACTTT	CASSLGQLNSPLHF
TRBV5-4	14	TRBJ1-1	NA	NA	TGTGCCAGCAGCCCGGAATACCTGAACACTGAAGCTTTCTTT	CASSPEYLNTEAFF
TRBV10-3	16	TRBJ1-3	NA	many	TGTGCCATCAGATCCTTCGGGACGCCGATTGGGGACACCATATATTTT	CAIRSFGTPIGDTIYF
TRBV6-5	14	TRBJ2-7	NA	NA	TGTGCCAGCAGCCCACAGGCCACCTCCTACGAGCAGTACTTC	CASSPQATSYEQYF
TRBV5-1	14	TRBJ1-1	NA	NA	TGCGCCAGCACGGGGGCCAGGGAAAACACTGAAGCTTTCTTT	CASTGARENTEAFF
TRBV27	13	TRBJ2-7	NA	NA	TGTGCCAGCACTCCTCCCACAGGGTACGAGCAGTACTTC	CASTPPTGYEQYF
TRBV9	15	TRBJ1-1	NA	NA	TGTGCCAGCAGCGTATATAGGGGGATGAACACTGAAGCTTTCTTT	CASSVYRGMNTEAFF
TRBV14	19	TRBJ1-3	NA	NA	TGTGCCAGCAGCCAAGACGGACAGACCAGAGTGGACTCTGGAAACACCATATATTTT	CASSQDGQTRVDSGNTIYF
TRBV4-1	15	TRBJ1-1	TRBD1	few	TGCGCCAGCAGTGAGGAGGACAGGTTGAACACTGAAGCTTTCTTT	CASSEEDRLNTEAFF
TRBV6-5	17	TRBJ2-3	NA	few	TGTGCCAGCAGTTATAGGATTGTCTTGGACCGAGGAGATACGCAGTATTTT	CASSYRIVLDRGDTQYF